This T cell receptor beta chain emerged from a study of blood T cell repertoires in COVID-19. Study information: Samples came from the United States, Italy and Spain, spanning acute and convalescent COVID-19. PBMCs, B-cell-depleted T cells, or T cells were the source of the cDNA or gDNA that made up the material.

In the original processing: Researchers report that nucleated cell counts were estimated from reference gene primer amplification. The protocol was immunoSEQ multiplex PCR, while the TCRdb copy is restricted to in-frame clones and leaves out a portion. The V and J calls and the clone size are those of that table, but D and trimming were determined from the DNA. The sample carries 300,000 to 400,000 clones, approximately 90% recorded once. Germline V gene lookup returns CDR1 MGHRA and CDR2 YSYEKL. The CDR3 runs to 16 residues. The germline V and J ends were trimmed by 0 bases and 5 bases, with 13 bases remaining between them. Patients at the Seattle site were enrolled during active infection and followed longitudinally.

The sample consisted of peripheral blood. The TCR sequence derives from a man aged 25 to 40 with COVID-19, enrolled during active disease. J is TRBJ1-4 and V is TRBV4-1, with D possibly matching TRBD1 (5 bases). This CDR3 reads CASSQETTVMNEKLFF. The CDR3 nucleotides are TGCGCCAGCAGCCAAGAGACGACAGTTATGAATGAAAAACTGTTTTTT.